This T cell receptor (beta chain) was identified in a study of cytomegalovirus exposure and HLA in healthy donors (dated by TCRdb to the late 2010s). For context, the study as a whole: In an earlier analysis of 450 to 750 of the donors, 276 Gb of sequence data and 90 million to 120 million unique TCR beta sequences from some 170 million T cells were reported. Approximately 300 gigabases of sequencing data and around 80 million unique TCR sequences made up an early release that covered approximately 620 HLA-typed donors. Of the 300 to 500 genotyped donors, 81% were placed in the genetic ancestry cluster associated with self-reported Caucasian donors. The study aimed to test whether cataloging public T cell receptors could reveal signatures of past pathogen exposure. Using immunosequencing, the study profiled T cell repertoires from around 680 subjects and related those repertoires to cytomegalovirus serostatus. A separate validation cohort of some 130 different subjects was used in addition to the 666-subject first cohort. High-throughput TCR immunosequencing, statistical association of individual TCRs with disease status, and machine learning were combined to predict cytomegalovirus infection status. To study patterns of TCR occurrence, a later analysis re-analyzed previously published TCR beta repertoires from 550 to 800 donors and added high-resolution HLA genotyping. Rather than drawing on any new phenotypic data, the later analysis identified candidate immune exposures from TCR beta sequences and the way those sequences occurred across donors. In an earlier analysis of a few hundred of the donors, high-throughput TCR beta sequencing was used to judge whether each TCR beta V gene segment behaved as functional or pseudogenic. Donor age, sex, ethnicity and CMV serostatus were collected together with the repertoire data. Genome-wide SNP genotypes for about 55% of the roughly 670 donors were used in a later genetic analysis, which treated that subset as a discovery cohort. All discovery cohort repertoires had been generated on a single sequencing platform. Both class I and class II loci were covered by HLA typing, at four-digit resolution. The number of donors typed differed by locus, with roughly 620-630 for A, B, C, DRB1 and DQB1, more than 500 for DQA1, under 610 for DPA1, and approximately 470 for DPB1. A handful of DR-DQ haplotypes were treated as single units for association and clustering because of strong linkage in the cohort. Across approximately 420 genotyped donors of the cohort, an average of approximately 240,000 unique TCR beta nucleotide sequences per donor were sequenced, and around 20% of those sequences were non-productive. The study at large found these results: Compared with equally common non-associated chains, HLA-associated TCR beta chains in a later analysis were more clonally expanded and had lower generation probabilities. In the study, about 150 TCR beta chains were listed as associated with cytomegalovirus. An association between a missense DCLRE1C variant and V-gene and J-gene trimming of TCR beta chains was found in a later genetic analysis and replicated in an independent cohort. Most TCR sequences were observed very rarely across donors, whereas some public TCRs were present in many individuals. Correlated functional status among segregating V segments might be attributable to linkage disequilibrium, but an unknown experimental factor could not be ruled out. CMV serostatus was the only immune exposure information available for the cohort. When HLA alleles, especially DR and DQ, strongly co-occurred, TCR associations were difficult to assign to individual alleles. Compared with the roughly 670-donor mean, donors in an Asian-associated ancestry cluster had fewer N-insertions in productive TCRs, according to a later genetic analysis. In an earlier analysis of 450 to 750 of the donors, most TCR beta V segments appeared in productive rearrangements about 87% or about 30% of the time, broadly matching IMGT annotations. Approximately 16 rarely observed V segments, including chromosome 9 orphons, were excluded from the earlier analysis of almost 600 of the donors because counts were too low. A few of the identified cytomegalovirus-associated TCR beta chains were confirmed in vitro to be specific for cytomegalovirus antigens. According to a later analysis, most CMV-associated TCR beta chains appeared to be HLA-restricted, and the HLA associations seemed to be driven largely by CMV exposure. It was suggested by the authors that the approach could potentially be generalized to other disease states and immunological phenotypes. The classifier was reported to diagnose cytomegalovirus status with high specificity and sensitivity in both the original and validation cohorts. This cohort had only TCR beta chains sequenced, and the lack of alpha or paired-chain data limited which features could be detected. A later analysis found that TCR association rates varied across HLA loci, with DRB1 alleles showing the most associated TCRs and HLA-C alleles the fewest. Specific HLA alleles were associated with some 15,000 TCR beta sequences at a false discovery rate of 0.05 in a later analysis. Presence/absence analyses assumed roughly uniform sequencing depth across donors, an assumption that may not hold. Because HLA typing was missing for some donors at each locus, association tests included only the typed subset. In a later analysis, several top co-occurrence clusters were reported to appear linked to parvovirus B19, influenza, CMV and Epstein-Barr virus. The 87-base-pair reads could not distinguish some IMGT-functional V segments, including TRBV6-2 and TRBV6-3, so those segments were excluded. A further reported finding was that TCR beta sequences accurately predicted the HLA-A and HLA-B alleles for most subjects in the first cohort. A cluster of highly shared sequence variants was judged likely to be a technical artifact of the sequencing pipeline.

Details on this clone: Its binding antigen is unknown. One base away there is no much larger clone; base qualities are not given.

The CDR3 covers 15 residues, taking in both the cysteine and the phenylalanine. Only the CDR3 part of the read is kept: 45 bases, read in frame from the first base. CDR1 SGHNT and CDR2 YYREEE are derived from the germline V gene (reference sequence). V ends up 5 bases short and J 1 base short, with an unmatched junction base count of 8. The cohort consisted of approximately 670 healthy bone marrow donors. At the time of sampling, every cohort member was nominally healthy, though immune exposures that went unrecorded were likely present. The donor tested CMV seronegative and was one of the 352 seronegative cohort members. Each donor provided a peripheral blood sample, and peripheral blood mononuclear cells were used for TCR beta sequencing. Genomic DNA extraction from the blood cell samples was performed with the Qiagen DNeasy Blood Extraction Kit. Library construction relied on the immunoSEQ multiplex PCR assay. A mixture of 60 forward primers for TCR Vbeta segments and 13 reverse primers for TCR Jbeta segments was used in the multiplex PCR. The CDR3 region of rearranged TCR beta genes was amplified from genomic DNA by a multiplex PCR assay. The amplified TCR beta libraries were sequenced on the Illumina HiSeq System as 87-base-pair reads. Turning to the authors' computational methods: In a later analysis, some 80 million unique TCR beta chains were counted across the approximately 620 repertoires, and roughly 9.9 million of these chains were shared by at least two donors. Raw reads were error-corrected and collapsed into unique sequences with a nearest-neighbor algorithm that merged closely related sequences to remove PCR and sequencing errors. CDR3 sequences were aligned to IMGT reference sequences to assign V, D and J gene segments. For a sequence to be retained, a match of at least six nucleotides was required to both a V gene segment and a J gene segment. Rearrangements were called productive when the CDR3 lacked stop codons and stayed in frame with V and J; all others were non-productive. Following IMGT convention, CDR3 was defined as the stretch from the second conserved V-encoded cysteine up to the conserved J-encoded phenylalanine. Sequences without an unambiguous match to a single V gene segment were excluded from the earlier analysis of approximately 600 of the donors. An earlier analysis of 587 of the donors classified V segments as functional when productive rearrangements were above 56.7% and as segregating when the standard deviation between donors was above 5%. A statistical classification framework was built to diagnose cytomegalovirus status from the catalog of TCR beta chain sequences. A later analysis assigned V and J genes by comparing TCR nucleotide sequences with IMGT/GENE-DB human TR gene sequences. The TCRdist pipeline was used in a later analysis to assign CDR3 sequences and most-parsimonious VDJ recombination scenarios. In a later analysis, each TCR beta chain was defined by its CDR3 amino acid sequence together with its V-gene family, and reads lacking a unique V-gene family were excluded. In a later analysis, 450 to 600 highly shared, low-generation-probability nucleotide sequences were removed to address suspected cross-contamination and a sequencing artifact. For each public chain, a later analysis derived a clonal expansion index from normalized ranks of inferred template counts within each repertoire. In a later analysis, generation probabilities were computed using a VDJ recombination model fitted to out-of-frame rearrangements, and the results were checked against IGoR. A later analysis scored TCR-TCR, TCR-HLA and TCR-CMV co-occurrence with hypergeometric tests, applying a repertoire-size bias correction to TCR pairs. To estimate false discovery rates, a later analysis permuted the HLA or CMV assignments 20 times. In a later analysis, co-occurring TCRs were grouped with DBSCAN, and TCRdist sequence similarity was added when clustering was performed within HLA-allele-positive subsets. Repertoires with fewer than 30,000 or more than 120,000 public chains, plus five repertoires with anomalous nucleotide sharing, were excluded from co-occurrence clustering. The clones in this table, taken by TCRdb from immuneACCESS, are in-frame only. Not every clone is retained; where verified, under half of the shortfall comes from an unresolved V gene, and the cause of the rest is unknown. D and trimming come from the DNA, and the V and J calls and clone size come from that table. This sample has 140,000 to 150,000 clones in its table, and 68% of those were observed once. About 4.1% of the sample belongs to the ten largest clones.

This sequence originates from a man aged 55 to 70 in good health and CMV-seronegative. The rearrangement combines TRBV5-4 with TRBJ1-1, with 7 bases matching TRBD1. The sample consisted of PBMCs. The CDR3 protein is CASRPPQGENTEAFF. The DNA sequence is as follows: TGTGCCAGCAGACCTCCTCAGGGGGAGAACACTGAAGCTTTCTTT.